These 30 T cell receptor beta chains were all obtained from the same sample, sequenced in a study of blood T cells in healthy people across ages. It was with a sample-barcoded 5' primer and a J-beta primer mix that a second PCR of about 6 to 12 cycles was run. Via MiXCR, TCRdb re-called the 5' RACE reads, giving one row per CDR3 protein. The sample lists around 1.5 million distinct CDR3 sequences; 45% to 70% were seen once. Input material: blood. Every receptor here comes from a man between 18 and 29 years old in good health.

The genes are TRBV6-1 and TRBJ1-5; a weak D match, TRBD1 (6 bases). Germline assignment: CDR1 MNHNS and CDR2 SASEGT. The CDR3 runs 13 residues. V lost 6 bases, J lost 7 bases, and 13 bases lay in between. CDR3 amino acids: CASSRTDGQPQHF. The CDR3 region has the DNA TGTGCCAGCAGCCGGACAGATGGCCAGCCCCAGCATTTT.

On this clonotype: Relative to the germline gene, one junction end is altered; a read error may explain this. This chain joins TRBV5-1 and TRBJ2-1, with D perhaps matching TRBD1 or TRBD2 (5 bases each). Germline V gives CDR1 SGHRS, CDR2 YFSETQ. This CDR3 contains 15 residues. CDR3 residues: CASSGRQTDYNEQFF. The CDR3 DNA follows: TGTGCCAGCAGCGGAAGACAGACCGATTACAATGAGCAGTTCTTC.

The V and J genes are TRBV6-5 and TRBJ2-7; D may be TRBD2 (5 bases). Germline V gene lookup returns CDR1 MNHEY and CDR2 SVGAGI. This CDR3 is built from 14 residues. The V gene lost 8 bases and the J gene lost 2 bases, with 16 bases spanning the gap. The CDR3 region is CASGRKFGTYEQYF. In DNA, the CDR3 is TGTGCCAGCGGACGGAAGTTCGGGACCTACGAGCAGTACTTC.

The chain links TRBV11-1 to TRBJ2-2, with D perhaps TRBD2 (5 bases). Germline CDR1 reads SGHAT; CDR2 reads FQDESV (reference sequence). There are 13 residues in the CDR3. Trimming removed 6 bases from V and 6 bases from J, with 11 bases in between. CDR3 amino acids: CASRKTGSGELFF. DNA of the CDR3: TGTGCCAGCAGGAAGACGGGGTCCGGGGAGCTGTTTTTT.

The genes are TRBV13 and TRBJ2-1; a possible D gene is TRBD2 (5 bases). CDR1 and CDR2 (germline): PRHDT, FYEKMQ (reference sequence). The CDR3 sequence is 18 residues long. Trimming stripped 4 bases from V and 6 bases from J, with 25 bases between. This CDR3 reads CASSSTLLLAGGFNEQFF. The CDR3 DNA sequence: TGTGCCAGCAGCTCAACCCTCCTCCTGGCGGGCGGGTTCAATGAGCAGTTCTTC.

The chain links TRBV10-3 to TRBJ1-2; D might be TRBD1 (5 bases). The ends were cut back, 11 bases at V and 5 bases at J, with 18 bases in the middle. The CDR3 runs 13 residues. The germline gives CDR1 ENHRY, CDR2 SYGVKD. Written as DNA, the CDR3 is TGTGCCTCCTACGTACAGGAAAGTTATGGCTACACCTTC. Protein product: CASYVQESYGYTF.

This clonotype was counted only a few times. The J gene is TRBJ2-7, the V gene TRBV4-1, with D unclear. Trimming stripped 5 bases from V and 2 bases from J, with 13 bases between. Germline CDR1 and CDR2: MGHRA and YSYEKL. This CDR3 region has 14 residues. The CDR3 region is CASSIKSPTYEQYF. In DNA form, the CDR3 reads TGCGCCAGCAGCATCAAATCACCAACCTACGAGCAGTACTTC.

The chain joins TRBV4-1 to TRBJ1-4, with D possibly matching TRBD1 (5 bases). This CDR3 is 17 amino acids long. CDR1 is MGHRA and CDR2 is YSYEKL in the germline V gene. Trimming stripped 1 base from V and 3 bases from J, with 15 bases between. The CDR3 loop is CASSQGRPGQANEKLFF. In DNA, the CDR3 is TGCGCCAGCAGCCAAGGGAGGCCGGGGCAGGCTAATGAAAAACTGTTTTTT.

This clonotype appeared a few times. The chain links TRBV14 to TRBJ2-4, with D perhaps matching TRBD1 (5 bases). CDR3 length equals 15 residues. Trimming stripped 1 base from V and 9 bases from J, with 16 bases between. The germline V gene encodes CDR1 SGHDN and CDR2 FVKESK. In nucleotides, the CDR3 is TGTGCCAGCAGCCAAGTTGGACAAGGAAGCGCCATTCAGTACTTC. Protein: CASSQVGQGSAIQYF.

Turning to this clonotype: A read error may account for a junction end that differs from germline. V and J are TRBV13 and TRBJ1-2; 8 nucleotides line up with TRBD1. CDR1 is PRHDT and CDR2 is FYEKMQ in the germline V gene (reference sequence). The CDR3 runs to 16 residues. The CDR3 nucleotides read TGTGCCAGCAGCTTAGGCGGGGGACAGGTGGTGGATGGTTACACCTTC. Its protein product is CASSLGGGQVVDGYTF.

The chain has TRBV20-1 and TRBJ2-3, with D possibly matching TRBD2 (5 bases). The CDR3 length is 13 residues. From germline, CDR1 is DFQATT and CDR2 SNEGSKA (reference sequence). V dropped 6 bases and J dropped 4 bases, with 14 bases sitting between them. For the CDR3, the DNA is TGCAGTGCGGCAGCGGTGGGTCCAGATACGCAGTATTTT. Translated: CSAAAVGPDTQYF.

This clonotype came up a few times. The chain is built from TRBV20-1 and TRBJ2-7; D is unclear. The CDR3 has 12 residues. Trimming shortened V by 5 bases and J by 3 bases, and 11 bases separated the two germline ends. Germline assignment: CDR1 DFQATT and CDR2 SNEGSKA (reference sequence). This chain's CDR3 is CSAYRTSYEQYF. CDR3 DNA sequence: TGCAGTGCTTATAGAACCAGCTACGAGCAGTACTTC.

This rearrangement joins TRBV6-5 to TRBJ2-5; TRBD2 matches 9 bases. Germline V gene lookup returns CDR1 MNHEY and CDR2 SVGAGI. V lost 5 bases and J lost 1; bases outside the gene matches: 5. The CDR3 contains 15 residues. The CDR3 loop reads CASSQSGGIQETQYF. Here the CDR3 DNA reads TGTGCCAGCAGTCAAAGCGGGGGGATCCAAGAGACCCAGTACTTC.

V usage is TRBV4-1 and J usage is TRBJ1-4; D is unclear. Trimming took 0 bases from V and 7 from J, leaving 12 bases between them. The germline V gene has CDR1 MGHRA and CDR2 YSYEKL. The CDR3 is 15 amino acids. CDR3 coding DNA: TGCGCCAGCAGCCAAGAGGTTCGAGGTTTTGAAAAACTGTTTTTT. It translates to CASSQEVRGFEKLFF.

V gene TRBV7-9 combines with J gene TRBJ2-7, with D possibly TRBD1 on 6 matching bases. Germline V gene sequence: CDR1 SEHNR, CDR2 FQNEAQ (reference sequence). The CDR3 sequence is 15 residues long. V was clipped by 3 bases and J by 4 bases, with 16 bases between them. CDR3 in DNA: TGTGCCAGCAGCTTTTCGGACAGACACCCTTACGAGCAGTACTTC. This encodes CASSFSDRHPYEQYF. Together with reference TRBV7-9 and TRBJ2-7, the CDR3 gives the full variable domain: DTGVSQNPRHKITKRGQNVTFRCDPISEHNRLYWYRQTLGQGPEFLTYFQNEAQLEKSRLLSDRFSAERPKGSFSTLEIQRTEQGDSAMYLCASSFSDRHPYEQYFGPGTRLTVT.

This sequence joins TRBV7-2 and TRBJ2-2; 8 positions match TRBD1. The germline V gene has CDR1 SGHTA and CDR2 FQGNSA. V was pared by 0 bases and J by 6 bases, with 6 bases of the junction left unmatched. CDR3 length: 16 amino acids. The CDR3 bases are TGTGCCAGCAGCTTAGCGGCACAGGGGGGATCCGGGGAGCTGTTTTTT. Amino acids: CASSLAAQGGSGELFF. The variable domain in full, with the rest retrieved from reference TRBV7-2 and TRBJ2-2, is GAGVSQSPSNKVTEKGKDVELRCDPISGHTALYWYRQSLGQGLEFLIYFQGNSAPDKSGLPSDRFSAERTGGSVSTLTIQRTQQEDSAVYLCASSLAAQGGSGELFFGEGSRLTVL.

This chain joins TRBV7-2 and TRBJ1-2, with D unclear. Germline assignment: CDR1 SGHTA and CDR2 FQGNSA. CDR3 length: 15 residues. V was pared by 1 base and J by 8 bases, with 17 bases between. This CDR3 reads CASSLDRLTERGYTF. The DNA for the CDR3 is TGTGCCAGCAGCTTAGATCGGTTAACGGAACGAGGCTACACCTTC. Looking up the rest from reference TRBV7-2 and TRBJ1-2 gives the full variable domain: GAGVSQSPSNKVTEKGKDVELRCDPISGHTALYWYRQSLGQGLEFLIYFQGNSAPDKSGLPSDRFSAERTGGSVSTLTIQRTQQEDSAVYLCASSLDRLTERGYTFGSGTRLTVV.

J is TRBJ2-5 and V is TRBV11-2; no firm D call. V lost 4 bases and J 2 bases, leaving 17 bases between the germline ends. Germline V lookup: CDR1 SGHAT, CDR2 FQNNGV. This CDR3 spans 16 amino acids. The CDR3 DNA reads TGTGCCAGCAGCTCTGAAGGTGGTTACCCTCAAGAGACCCAGTACTTC. This translates into CASSSEGGYPQETQYF.

This chain joins TRBV27 and TRBJ1-5, with a tentative D call TRBD1 (5 bases). Per germline, CDR1 MNHEY and CDR2 SMNVEV (reference sequence). V shed 8 bases and J shed 6 bases, with 14 bases lying between them. The CDR3 covers 13 residues. CDR3 DNA sequence: TGTGCCAGCGGGTTTCAGGGTGGTCAGCCCCAGCATTTT. Its translation is CASGFQGGQPQHF.

This clonotype appeared once. The chain combines TRBV7-9 with TRBJ1-1, with D tentatively TRBD1 (5 bases). V was trimmed by 5 bases and J by 3 bases, leaving 13 bases between them. This CDR3 has 14 residues. Germline CDR1 reads SEHNR; CDR2 reads FQNEAQ (reference sequence). The CDR3 DNA reads TGTGCCAGCAGCGTACCGGGACGGGACACTGAAGCTTTCTTT. It yields the protein CASSVPGRDTEAFF.

V is TRBV7-9 and J is TRBJ2-5; D is ambiguous. With the DNA end fitting TRBJ2-7 better, the J assignment may be wrong. The CDR3 runs to 11 residues. CDR1 SEHNR and CDR2 FQNEAQ come from the germline V gene (reference sequence). This CDR3 is CASSGWVEQYF. DNA for the CDR3: TGTGCCAGCAGTGGTTGGGTCGAGCAGTACTTC.

V and J are TRBV28 and TRBJ2-3; no clear D. Trimming took 2 bases from V and 4 from J, leaving 7 bases between them. Per the germline V gene, CDR1 is MDHEN and CDR2 is SYDVKM. This CDR3 comprises 13 residues. The DNA of the CDR3 is TGTGCCAGCAGTTTAATGCAGGCAGATACGCAGTATTTT. Residues: CASSLMQADTQYF. The whole variable domain, remainder taken from reference TRBV28 and TRBJ2-3, is DVKVTQSSRYLVKRTGEKVFLECVQDMDHENMFWYRQDPGLGLRLIYFSYDVKMKEKGDIPEGYSVSREKKERFSLILESASTNQTSMYLCASSLMQADTQYFGPGTRLTVL.

This clonotype showed up just a few times. One end of the junction varies from germline; a read error may be responsible. The chain uses TRBV18 and TRBJ1-5; no clear D. CDR3 length: 12 amino acids. Germline V gives CDR1 KGHSH, CDR2 LQKENI. The CDR3 region is CASAPNNQPQHF. CDR3 bases: TGTGCCAGCGCACCGAACAATCAGCCCCAGCATTTT.

This chain joins TRBV29-1 and TRBJ2-1, with D possibly being TRBD2 (6 bases). In germline, CDR1 is SQVTM, CDR2 ANQGSEA. The CDR3 covers 14 residues. Trimming removed 8 bases from V and 3 bases from J, with 17 bases in between. CDR3 amino acids: CSCRGGTYYNEQFF. The CDR3 DNA sequence: TGCAGCTGTAGGGGCGGGACTTACTACAATGAGCAGTTCTTC.

A few counts support this clonotype. The J gene is TRBJ2-7, the V gene TRBV19; tentatively, D is TRBD1 (5 bases). There are 13 residues in the CDR3. V lost 2 bases and J 1 base, leaving 6 bases between the germline ends. Germline CDR1 LNHDA, CDR2 SQIVND (reference sequence). The CDR3 here is CASSIQGSYEQYF. The CDR3, as DNA: TGTGCCAGTAGTATACAGGGTTCCTACGAGCAGTACTTC.

This clonotype was found a few times. J is TRBJ1-2 and V is TRBV7-2; TRBD1 is a possible D gene (6 bases). The germline CDR1 and CDR2 sequences are SGHTA and FQGNSA. V dropped 0 bases and J dropped 4 bases, with 15 bases sitting between them. The CDR3 sequence is 16 residues long. CDR3 loop: CASSLASDRPGYGYTF. The CDR3 bases are TGTGCCAGCAGCTTAGCGAGCGACAGGCCCGGCTATGGCTACACCTTC.

The chain combines TRBV20-1 with TRBJ1-2; 8 nucleotides agree with TRBD1. Per germline, CDR1 DFQATT and CDR2 SNEGSKA (reference sequence). The CDR3 has 14 amino acids. J lost 10 bases, V lost 1 base, and 11 bases had no gene match. In DNA form, the CDR3 reads TGCAGTGCTAGAGCGGCAGGGGGCGATAGAGTCTACACCTTC. This translates into CSARAAGGDRVYTF.

The rearrangement uses TRBV21-1 and TRBJ2-3; the D call TRBD2 from the table was never checked on the DNA. TRBV21-1 is reported as a pseudogene. CDR3 length: 17 amino acids. CDR3 sequence reads: CASSKIHSGLAGDTQYF. The CDR3 bases are TGTGCCAGCAGCAAAATACACTCGGGACTAGCGGGAGATACGCAGTATTTT.

V usage is TRBV30 and J usage is TRBJ2-3; no clear D. Trimming took 5 bases from V and 5 from J, leaving 8 bases between them. Germline V gene lookup returns CDR1 GTSNPN and CDR2 SVGIG (reference sequence). The CDR3 has 11 amino acids. The CDR3 region is CAWGLEDTQYF. The DNA of the CDR3 is TGTGCCTGGGGGCTGGAAGATACGCAGTATTTT.

The CDR3 DNA is TGTGCCAGCAGCCCCGGAGGGGCTTCTACCTCAGATACGCAGTATTTT. Translated: CASSPGGASTSDTQYF. The chain has TRBV9 and TRBJ2-3; TRBD2 might be the D (6 bases). Germline lookup yields CDR1 SGDLS and CDR2 YYNGEE. The ends were cut back, 4 bases at V and 4 bases at J, with 19 bases in the middle. The CDR3 consists of 16 residues.